These 24 T cell receptor beta chains share one sample of origin, sequenced in a study of T cells in Graves' hyperthyroidism and ophthalmopathy. RNA transcripts provided the source from which TCR beta CDR3 regions were amplified. The TCR CDR3 first-round RT-PCR relied on the HTBI primer set. TCRdb re-derived calls from the multiplex PCR reads in MiXCR, one entry per CDR3 protein. This sample yields 750,000 to 950,000 distinct CDR3 sequences, of which roughly 40% are seen a single time; around 9.3% belongs to the top ten. Sequencing was carried out using blood. The receptors stem from a man younger than 30 with Graves' hyperthyroidism.

On this clonotype: At one boundary the junction diverges from the germline segment, which might be a read error. The chain couples TRBV15 to TRBJ1-5; tentative D call: TRBD1 (5 bases). Germline V gene sequence: CDR1 LNHNV, CDR2 YYDKDF (reference sequence). The CDR3 has 17 amino acids. The DNA of the CDR3 is TGTGCCAGCAGCCAGGACTCCCTGACCAGGGGCAATCAGCCCCAGCATTTT. Encoded protein: CASSQDSLTRGNQPQHF.

The rearrangement links TRBV9 to TRBJ1-1; D gene uncertain. The CDR3 length is 12 residues. The germline V gene encodes CDR1 SGDLS and CDR2 YYNGEE. Deletions cut 7 bases from V and 12 bases from J, with 19 bases between. This CDR3 is CASSPVPPTTFF. For the CDR3, the DNA is TGTGCCAGCTCACCAGTTCCCCCTACCACTTTCTTT.

Many counts were recorded for this clonotype. The CDR3 nucleotides read TGTGCCAGCAGCTTAACGGCCCGGCAGTACTTC. The encoded protein is CASSLTARQYF. J is TRBJ2-7 and V is TRBV7-2; unclear D gene. V lost 2 bases to trimming and J lost 9 bases, with 8 bases between them. The CDR3 totals 11 residues. Germline values: CDR1 SGHTA, CDR2 FQGNSA.

The chain joins TRBV7-2 to TRBJ2-7, with a possible D match to TRBD2 (5 bases). Trimming cost V 5 bases and J 3 bases, with 11 bases left between them. The CDR3 covers 13 residues. Germline CDR1 SGHTA, CDR2 FQGNSA. The CDR3 DNA reads as TGTGCCAGCAGCCTTGAGGGCTGCTACGAGCAGTACTTC. It encodes CASSLEGCYEQYF.

This clonotype was seen ten or more times. This chain uses TRBV29-1 with TRBJ2-7; possible D gene TRBD2, 6 bases. CDR1 and CDR2 (germline): SQVTM, ANQGSEA. Trimming stripped 3 bases from V and 6 bases from J, with 9 bases between. The CDR3 runs 11 residues. The CDR3 is CSVDWRGEQYF. Written as DNA, the CDR3 is TGCAGCGTTGATTGGCGGGGCGAGCAGTACTTC.

This clonotype was found many times. This chain joins TRBV29-1 and TRBJ2-7, with a tentative D call TRBD2 (6 bases). The germline CDR1 and CDR2 sequences are SQVTM and ANQGSEA. V lost 8 bases and J 0 bases, leaving 14 bases between the germline ends. This CDR3 comprises 13 residues. The CDR3 region is CSPGHGGSYEQYF. Here the CDR3 DNA reads TGCAGCCCTGGACACGGGGGCTCCTACGAGCAGTACTTC.

The table lists this clonotype with a few counts. The V and J genes are TRBV30 and TRBJ1-6, with no clear D. There are 11 residues in the CDR3. The germline V gene has CDR1 GTSNPN and CDR2 SVGIG (reference sequence). V lost 1 base to trimming and J lost 6 bases, with 1 base between them. The CDR3, as DNA: TGTGCCTGGAGTGGTAATTCACCCCTCCACTTT. Translated: CAWSGNSPLHF. The full variable domain, in which reference TRBV30 and TRBJ1-6 provide the parts outside the CDR3, is SQTIHQWPATLVQPVGSPLSLECTVEGTSNPNLYWYRQAAGRGLQLLFYSVGIGQISSEVPQNLSASRPQDRQFILSSKKLLLSDSGFYLCAWSGNSPLHFGNGTRLTVT.

On this clonotype: Its ends do not fully match the called genes, so a read error is possible. The gene calls are TRBV12-3 or TRBV12-4 and TRBJ1-6; 9 bases agree with TRBD1. This CDR3 contains 13 residues. The CDR3 loop reads CASSPGQGSPLYF. In DNA form, the CDR3 reads TGTGCCAGCAGCCCGGGACAGGGTTCACCCCTCTACTTT.

This clonotype has at least ten counts. The rearrangement joins TRBV29-1 to TRBJ2-2, with TRBD1 as a possible D gene (6 bases). The CDR3 contains 14 residues. Germline CDR1 reads SQVTM; CDR2 reads ANQGSEA. V shed 6 bases and J shed 5 bases, with 16 bases lying between them. CDR3 region: CSVFGGGNTGELFF. DNA for the CDR3: TGCAGCGTGTTTGGGGGCGGTAATACCGGGGAGCTGTTTTTT.

The gene calls are TRBV20-1 and TRBJ1-1; tentatively, D is TRBD1 (5 bases). The CDR3 is made up of 14 amino acids. CDR1 is DFQATT, CDR2 SNEGSKA, per germline (reference sequence). The V gene lost 5 bases and the J gene lost 4 bases, with 17 bases spanning the gap. CDR3 in amino acids: CSAHLGVRATEAFF. For the CDR3, the DNA is TGCAGTGCTCACCTAGGGGTAAGGGCCACTGAAGCTTTCTTT.

This clonotype came up many times. The chain links TRBV7-6 to TRBJ2-7, with a tentative D call TRBD2 (5 bases). The CDR3 has 13 residues. In germline, CDR1 is SGHVS, CDR2 FNYEAQ. The V gene lost 5 bases and the J gene lost 0 bases, with 8 bases spanning the gap. The CDR3 reads CASSAGYSYEQYF. The CDR3 DNA sequence: TGTGCCAGCAGCGCGGGCTACTCCTACGAGCAGTACTTC.

This clonotype was counted at least ten times. This sequence joins TRBV2 and TRBJ2-5; the D gene is possibly TRBD1 (5 bases). Germline values: CDR1 SNHLY, CDR2 FYNNEI. The germline V and J ends were trimmed by 4 bases and 5 bases, with 8 bases remaining between them. CDR3 size: 12 residues. As DNA, the CDR3 is TGTGCCAGCAGTGGGCAGGGTGAGACCCAGTACTTC. Its protein product is CASSGQGETQYF.

The V gene is TRBV20-1, the J gene TRBJ1-2; a possible D gene is TRBD1 (6 bases). CDR3 size: 17 residues. Trimming pared 0 bases from V and 2 bases from J, leaving 19 bases between. Germline CDR1 is DFQATT and CDR2 is SNEGSKA (reference sequence). The CDR3 sequence is CSARDRLAGEPNYGYTF. In DNA form, the CDR3 reads TGCAGTGCTAGAGATCGGTTGGCAGGGGAACCGAACTATGGCTACACCTTC.

The CDR3 loop is CASSPGTAEPEAFF. The CDR3 DNA follows: TGTGCCAGCAGCCCCGGGACAGCAGAGCCTGAAGCTTTCTTT. The chain links TRBV7-6 to TRBJ1-1; 7 bases fit TRBD1. The ends lost 5 bases at V and 6 bases at J; junction bases unmatched: 9. The CDR3 has 14 amino acids. Germline CDR1 SGHVS, CDR2 FNYEAQ.

The gene calls are TRBV2 and TRBJ1-5; D remains ambiguous. The CDR3 spans 16 residues. V was shortened by 5 bases and J by 0 bases, with 14 bases between the two germline ends. Germline V gives CDR1 SNHLY, CDR2 FYNNEI. The CDR3 bases are TGTGCCAGCAGTCACCGGGCGGCGGGTAGCAATCAGCCCCAGCATTTT. Its translation: CASSHRAAGSNQPQHF.

The chain employs TRBV20-1 and TRBJ1-6; weak D call: TRBD1 (5 bases). With 0 bases removed from V and 3 bases from J, the gap between germline ends came to 15 bases. This CDR3 region has 17 residues. Germline-derived CDR1 and CDR2 are DFQATT and SNEGSKA (reference sequence). The CDR3 DNA follows: TGCAGTGCTAGAGACCTCCAGGGTGGGAACTATAATTCACCCCTCCACTTT. Its translation is CSARDLQGGNYNSPLHF.

J is TRBJ2-2 and V is TRBV7-3; D is unclear. The CDR3 covers 15 residues. V lost 8 bases and J lost 0, with 13 bases in between. Germline lookup yields CDR1 SGHTA and CDR2 FQGTGA. For the CDR3, the DNA is TGTGCCAGCCCCCTAGTCCATTCGAACACCGGGGAGCTGTTTTTT. Protein: CASPLVHSNTGELFF.

This clonotype was observed many times. This sequence joins TRBV7-2 and TRBJ2-7; D uncertain. Trimming left V 2 bases short and J 5 bases short, with 4 bases between. The CDR3 spans 11 residues. Looked up from germline, CDR1 is SGHTA and CDR2 is FQGNSA. Here the CDR3 reads CASSLIDEQYF. DNA of the CDR3: TGTGCCAGCAGCTTAATTGACGAGCAGTACTTC.

This clonotype was recorded a few times. This chain links TRBV4-1 with TRBJ1-1; no clear D. Germline V lookup: CDR1 MGHRA, CDR2 YSYEKL. V shed 2 bases and J shed 0 bases, with 10 bases lying between them. This CDR3 region has 15 residues. The CDR3 nucleotides are TGCGCCAGCAGCCAACCGACAAGAATGAACACTGAAGCTTTCTTT. Its protein product is CASSQPTRMNTEAFF.

The rearrangement links TRBV20-1 to TRBJ1-5, with D possibly TRBD1 on 5 matching bases. Germline-derived CDR1 and CDR2 are DFQATT and SNEGSKA (reference sequence). Trimming removed 6 bases from V and 11 bases from J, with 14 bases in between. The CDR3 runs to 11 residues. Here the CDR3 DNA reads TGCAGTGCAAGCCCTGCAGGGTCCCAGCATTTT. Translation gives CSASPAGSQHF.

V gene TRBV10-3 combines with J gene TRBJ1-1; D remains ambiguous. With 6 bases removed from V and 5 bases from J, the gap between germline ends came to 13 bases. The CDR3 runs to 13 residues. From germline, CDR1 is ENHRY and CDR2 SYGVKD. The CDR3 here is CAISPDRLTEAFF. DNA for the CDR3: TGTGCCATCAGCCCCGACCGGCTAACTGAAGCTTTCTTT.

V usage is TRBV7-2 and J usage is TRBJ2-5, with 11 bases aligning to TRBD2. V was clipped by 5 bases and J by 2 bases; unmatched bases: 7. The length of the CDR3 is 16 residues. CDR1 is SGHTA, CDR2 FQGNSA, per germline. CDR3: CASSNGRLAGQETQYF. For the CDR3, the DNA is TGTGCCAGCAGCAACGGACGACTAGCGGGACAAGAGACCCAGTACTTC.

This chain connects TRBV15 to TRBJ1-5, with a weak D call TRBD1 (5 bases). The CDR3 is 15 residues long. V dropped 7 bases and J dropped 5 bases, with 18 bases sitting between them. CDR1 is LNHNV, CDR2 YYDKDF, per germline (reference sequence). CDR3 DNA: TGTGCCACCACAGGCCGGGGCAGTTCCTATCAGCCCCAGCATTTT. The encoded protein is CATTGRGSSYQPQHF.

This clonotype was counted a few times. The chain combines TRBV7-2 with TRBJ1-4; no definite D call. Germline V gene data show CDR1 as SGHTA and CDR2 as FQGNSA. The CDR3 runs 15 residues. Trimming shortened V by 2 bases and J by 0 bases, and 7 bases separated the two germline ends. CDR3 sequence reads: CASSLNGATNEKLFF. The CDR3, as DNA: TGTGCCAGCAGCTTAAATGGAGCAACTAATGAAAAACTGTTTTTT.